This T cell receptor beta chain was recovered during a study of shared clonotypes between healthy human individuals. In germline, CDR1 is MNHNS, CDR2 SASEGT. The V and J ends lost 5 bases and 5 bases, in that order; junction bases with no gene match: 4. The CDR3 is made up of 13 amino acids. Clones were sequenced by immunoSEQ multiplex PCR, and TCRdb holds only the in-frame ones, with some missing. Of about 2.4 million clones listed, roughly 93% are singletons. The V and J genes are TRBV6-1 and TRBJ1-1; TRBD1 aligns across 8 bases. Sequenced input: naive CD4+ T cells from PBMCs. Subset defined: CD45RA+ positively selected. This sequence was found in a man between 18 and 29 years old in good health. Some clones in this sample may be carry-over from other donors' samples. The chain's CDR3 is CASSLTGETEAFF. CDR3 sequence (DNA): TGTGCCAGCAGTCTGACAGGGGAAACTGAAGCTTTCTTT.